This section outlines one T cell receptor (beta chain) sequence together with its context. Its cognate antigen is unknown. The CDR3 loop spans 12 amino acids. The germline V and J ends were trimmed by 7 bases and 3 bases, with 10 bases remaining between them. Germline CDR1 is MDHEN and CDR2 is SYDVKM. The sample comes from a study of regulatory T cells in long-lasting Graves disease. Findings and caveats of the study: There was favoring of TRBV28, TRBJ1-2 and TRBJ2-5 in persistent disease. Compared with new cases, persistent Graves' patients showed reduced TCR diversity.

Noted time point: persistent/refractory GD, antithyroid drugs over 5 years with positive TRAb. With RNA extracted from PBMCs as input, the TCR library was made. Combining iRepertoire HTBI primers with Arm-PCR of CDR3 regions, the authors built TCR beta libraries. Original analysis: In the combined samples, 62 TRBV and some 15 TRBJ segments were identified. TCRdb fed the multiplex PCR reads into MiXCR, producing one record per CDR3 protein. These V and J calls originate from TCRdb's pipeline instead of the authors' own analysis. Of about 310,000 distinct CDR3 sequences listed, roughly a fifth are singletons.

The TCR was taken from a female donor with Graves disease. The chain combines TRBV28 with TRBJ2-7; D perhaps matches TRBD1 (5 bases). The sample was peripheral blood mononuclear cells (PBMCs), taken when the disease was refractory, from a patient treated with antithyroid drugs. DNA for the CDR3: TGTGCCAGCAAGGCAGGGTTCTACGAGCAGTACTTC. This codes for CASKAGFYEQYF.